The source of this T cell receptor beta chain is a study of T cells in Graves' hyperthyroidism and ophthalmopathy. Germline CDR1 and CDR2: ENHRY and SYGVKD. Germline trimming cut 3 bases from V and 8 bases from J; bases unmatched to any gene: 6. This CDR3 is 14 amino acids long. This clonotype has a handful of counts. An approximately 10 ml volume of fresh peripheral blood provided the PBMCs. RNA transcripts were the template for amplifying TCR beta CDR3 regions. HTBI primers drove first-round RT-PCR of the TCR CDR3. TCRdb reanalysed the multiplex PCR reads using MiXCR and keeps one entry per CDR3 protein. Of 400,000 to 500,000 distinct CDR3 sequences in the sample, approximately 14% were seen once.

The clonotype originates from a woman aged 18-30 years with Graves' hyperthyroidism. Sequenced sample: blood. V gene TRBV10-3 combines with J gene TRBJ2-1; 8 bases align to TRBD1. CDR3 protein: CAISEGTGSYEQFF. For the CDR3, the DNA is TGTGCCATCAGTGAAGGGACAGGATCTTATGAGCAGTTCTTC.